This T cell receptor (beta chain) is from a study of response to subunit inactivated influenza vaccine. This clonotype was recorded many times. Per germline, CDR1 PRHDT and CDR2 FYEKMQ (reference sequence). The CDR3 has 14 amino acids. V lost 2 bases and J lost 6, with 11 bases in between. TCRdb recomputed calls from the RT-PCR reads with MiXCR, one row per CDR3 protein. The table lists around 470,000 distinct CDR3 sequences, roughly 7.6% of them singletons. This TCR was sampled from a man aged 50 to 69 who received an inactivated influenza vaccine. The material was PBMCs from blood, obtained about 24 months after vaccination. The chain combines TRBV13 with TRBJ2-1, with a possible D match to TRBD2 (5 bases). This CDR3 reads CASSLSGLPNEQFF. For the CDR3, the DNA is TGTGCCAGCAGCTTATCAGGACTCCCCAATGAGCAGTTCTTC.